This note documents a single T cell receptor beta chain sequence. The V end lost 2 bases, the J end lost 7 bases, and 14 bases lay between the germline ends. The CDR3 has 15 residues. The sample originates from a study of blood T cell repertoires in COVID-19. Study in general: Samples came from the United States, Italy and Spain, spanning acute and convalescent COVID-19.

As processed by the authors: Nucleated cell number was recorded as an estimate derived from reference gene primer amplification. This table comes from immunoSEQ multiplex PCR, and its TCRdb copy is limited to in-frame clones, with some not included. V and J calls and clone size are given by that table; D and trimming were obtained from the DNA. Among more than 200,000 clones listed, roughly 85% were seen once. Donors in Cohort 3 who had recovered were those with two negative PCRs, healthcare professional clearance, or resolution of their symptoms. Sequences were obtained from PBMCs or T cells enriched from blood (not recorded which). This TCR came from a man between 25 and 39 years old who had recovered from COVID-19. The V and J genes are TRBV23-1 and TRBJ1-4; D perhaps matches TRBD1 (5 bases). TRBV23-1 is filed as an ORF, its function uncertain. The CDR3 loop is CASSQQGRVIEKLFF. CDR3 in DNA: TGCGCCAGCAGTCAACAAGGCAGGGTAATTGAAAAACTGTTTTTT.